The next 9 T cell receptor beta chains were all read from a single sample in a study of blood T cell repertoires in COVID-19. Profiling relied on immunoSEQ multiplex PCR, and the TCRdb table lists in-frame clones only, not all of them. The table records tens of thousands of clones, approximately 91% of them present only once. Specimen: peripheral blood. These TCRs come from a man between 65 and 79 years old with active COVID-19.

The rearrangement uses TRBV28 and TRBJ1-2; 8 bases agree with TRBD1. The CDR3 spans 16 residues. CDR1 and CDR2 (germline): MDHEN, SYDVKM. After removal of 2 bases from V and 2 bases from J, the junction contained 7 bases not matched to a gene. CDR3 nucleotide sequence: TGTGCCAGCAGTTTAGTTGCGGCAGGGGGCAACTATGGCTACACCTTC. Its protein is CASSLVAAGGNYGYTF.

J is TRBJ2-1 and V is TRBV7-3; a possible D gene is TRBD2 (7 bases). Per the germline V gene, CDR1 is SGHTA and CDR2 is FQGTGA. The CDR3 covers 13 residues. Trimming left V 2 bases short and J 6 bases short, with 8 bases between. This CDR3 reads CASSLGGANEQFF. The CDR3, as DNA: TGTGCCAGCAGCTTAGGGGGGGCCAATGAGCAGTTCTTC.

About this clone itself: Other DNA sequences in the same sample also yield this CDR3. This chain links TRBV18 with TRBJ1-1; the match to TRBD1 covers 7 bases. Germline loops: CDR1 KGHSH, CDR2 LQKENI. The V gene end was trimmed by 3 bases and the J gene end by 1 base; junction bases not matched to a gene: 2. This CDR3 contains 14 residues. The CDR3 nucleotides are TGTGCCAGCTCACCGGACAGGAAGAACACTGAAGCTTTCTTT. It yields the protein CASSPDRKNTEAFF. The full variable domain, its missing parts supplied by reference TRBV18 and TRBJ1-1, is NAGVMQNPRHLVRRRGQEARLRCSPMKGHSHVYWYRQLPEEGLKFMVYLQKENIIDESGMPKERFSAEFPKEGPSILRIQQVVRGDSAAYFCASSPDRKNTEAFFGQGTRLTVV.

The chain is built from TRBV5-4 and TRBJ2-7, with 7 bases fitting TRBD1. This CDR3 is built from 14 residues. CDR1 is SGHNT, CDR2 YYREEE, per germline (reference sequence). With 0 bases clipped from V and 6 bases from J, the junction kept 6 bases outside the gene matches. The CDR3 DNA follows: TGTGCCAGCAGCTTGGGACAGGGTACGGGCGAGCAGTACTTC. Translating gives CASSLGQGTGEQYF.

The V gene is TRBV6-5, the J gene TRBJ1-2; TRBD1 matches 7 bases. V was clipped by 8 bases and J by 8 bases; unmatched bases: 17. This CDR3 contains 15 residues. Germline V gene lookup returns CDR1 MNHEY and CDR2 SVGAGI. Here the CDR3 reads CASVKAAGTAKGYTF. The CDR3 bases are TGTGCCAGCGTTAAAGCTGCCGGGACAGCAAAAGGCTACACCTTC.

V is TRBV28 and J is TRBJ1-5; 7 bases are a match to TRBD1. CDR3 length: 15 amino acids. CDR1 is MDHEN, CDR2 SYDVKM, per germline. V dropped 2 bases and J dropped 3; count of bases not matched to a gene: 4. CDR3 in DNA: TGTGCCAGCAGTTTACAGGGGGGCCCCAATCAGCCCCAGCATTTT. Translating gives CASSLQGGPNQPQHF.

The chain couples TRBV18 to TRBJ2-5; D might be TRBD1 (6 bases). Germline loops: CDR1 KGHSH, CDR2 LQKENI. With 3 bases removed from V and 4 bases from J, the gap between germline ends came to 12 bases. The CDR3 contains 14 residues. In nucleotides, the CDR3 is TGTGCCAGCTCACCCCAGACAGGCCTAGAGACCCAGTACTTC. Translated: CASSPQTGLETQYF.

V and J are TRBV4-2 and TRBJ2-7; a weak D match, TRBD2 (5 bases). Germline assignment: CDR1 LGHNA and CDR2 YNFKEQ. The length of the CDR3 is 13 residues. With 2 bases removed from V and 4 bases from J, the gap between germline ends came to 9 bases. CDR3 coding DNA: TGTGCCAGCAGCCAACGAGGACTGTACGAGCAGTACTTC. Its translation: CASSQRGLYEQYF.

The chain has TRBV14 and TRBJ1-1; a possible D gene is TRBD1 (6 bases). Trimming removed 4 bases from V and 4 bases from J, with 22 bases in between. Germline values: CDR1 SGHDN, CDR2 FVKESK. CDR3 size: 17 residues. For the CDR3, the DNA is TGTGCCAGCAGCCGACTTACACAGGGAGGGGGGGCCACTGAAGCTTTCTTT. Translating gives CASSRLTQGGGATEAFF.